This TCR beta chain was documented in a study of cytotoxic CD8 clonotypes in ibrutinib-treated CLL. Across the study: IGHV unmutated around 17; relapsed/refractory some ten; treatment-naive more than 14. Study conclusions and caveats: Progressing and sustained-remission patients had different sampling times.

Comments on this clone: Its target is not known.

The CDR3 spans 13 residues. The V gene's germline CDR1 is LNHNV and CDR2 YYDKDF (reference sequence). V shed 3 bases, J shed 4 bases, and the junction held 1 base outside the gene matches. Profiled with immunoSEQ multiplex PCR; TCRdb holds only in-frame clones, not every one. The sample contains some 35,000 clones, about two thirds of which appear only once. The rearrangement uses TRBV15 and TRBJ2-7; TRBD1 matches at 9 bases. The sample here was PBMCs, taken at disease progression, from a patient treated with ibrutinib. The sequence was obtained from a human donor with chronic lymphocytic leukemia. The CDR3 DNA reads TGTGCCACCAGCAGGGACAGGGGTTACGAGCAGTACTTC. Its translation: CATSRDRGYEQYF.